This T cell receptor beta chain comes out of a study of regulatory T cells in long-lasting Graves disease. Findings and caveats of the study: The researchers studied only peripheral blood, not thyroid tissue.

To note about this clonotype: The antigen remains undetermined.

Building the TCR beta libraries relied on iRepertoire HTBI primers, and CDR3 regions underwent Arm-PCR. TCRdb fed the multiplex PCR reads into MiXCR, producing one record per CDR3 protein. The repertoire consists of some 370,000 distinct CDR3 sequences, with over 9.5% occurring once and the leading ten covering approximately 20%. Noted time point: newly diagnosed GD, antithyroid drugs for less than 3 months. Extracted RNA from PBMCs served as the source of the TCR library. Unmatched junction bases numbered 10, after V lost 0 bases and J lost 8 bases. CDR1 is SGDLS and CDR2 is YYNGEE in the germline V gene. This CDR3 is 15 amino acids long. The sample was also reused in another study, on T cells in Graves' hyperthyroidism and ophthalmopathy.

The source of this sequence is a woman aged 18-35 years with Graves disease. Material: peripheral blood mononuclear cells (PBMCs), obtained at new diagnosis, from a patient treated with antithyroid drugs. The chain employs TRBV9 and TRBJ1-2; 7 bases are a match to TRBD1. CDR3 loop: CASSVVPGGISGYTF. Here the CDR3 DNA reads TGTGCCAGCAGCGTAGTCCCAGGGGGTATCTCGGGCTACACCTTC.